Following are 3 T cell receptor beta chains from one sample sequenced in a study of OX40 agonist ivuxolimab in advanced cancers. Clones were read by immunoSEQ multiplex PCR, and TCRdb kept only the in-frame ones, dropping some. The sample lists tens of thousands of clones; around nine tenths were seen once. The starting material was CD4+ or CD8+ T cells sorted from blood, obtained in a trial of the OX40 agonist ivuxolimab. The receptors originated from an adult with an advanced solid tumor such as melanoma, head and neck, liver or kidney cancer.

This clone is a singleton in its sample. The chain joins TRBV5-4 to TRBJ1-2, with no clear D. There are 12 residues in the CDR3. The germline V gene has CDR1 SGHNT and CDR2 YYREEE (reference sequence). With 4 bases removed from V and 5 bases from J, the gap between germline ends came to 9 bases. DNA for the CDR3: TGTGCCAGCAGCCCCGACAAGTATGGCTACACCTTC. This sequence encodes CASSPDKYGYTF.

This clone was detected once. The V and J genes are TRBV30 and TRBJ2-3; the match to TRBD1 covers 8 bases. After removal of 5 bases from V and 3 bases from J, the junction contained 1 base not matched to a gene. The germline V gene has CDR1 GTSNPN and CDR2 SVGIG (reference sequence). CDR3 length: 12 residues. In DNA, the CDR3 is TGTGCCTGGGGACAGGGAACAGATACGCAGTATTTT. Protein sequence: CAWGQGTDTQYF. The full variable domain, in which reference TRBV30 and TRBJ2-3 provide the parts outside the CDR3, is SQTIHQWPATLVQPVGSPLSLECTVEGTSNPNLYWYRQAAGRGLQLLFYSVGIGQISSEVPQNLSASRPQDRQFILSSKKLLLSDSGFYLCAWGQGTDTQYFGPGTRLTVL.

V gene TRBV19 combines with J gene TRBJ1-1, with 7 positions matching TRBD1. The CDR3 covers 15 residues. Germline values: CDR1 LNHDA, CDR2 SQIVND (reference sequence). With 0 bases clipped from V and 5 bases from J, the junction kept 6 bases outside the gene matches. The chain's CDR3 is CASSIDPQGGTEAFF. The CDR3 DNA reads TGTGCCAGTAGTATAGATCCCCAGGGGGGAACTGAAGCTTTCTTT.